Presented here are 5 T cell receptor beta chains from one specimen sequenced in a study of beta chain features in type 1 diabetes. All of the isolated RNA was reverse transcribed, so expressed TCRB transcripts were sequenced. Here immunoSEQ multiplex PCR was the method, and the copy in TCRdb shows in-frame clones only, minus some. The sample holds around 300,000 clones, 14% seen once. The sequenced material came from central memory CD4+ T cells from blood. The receptor set was obtained from a young man in good health.

In its sample, this clone was seen a few times. This chain joins TRBV6-5 and TRBJ1-1, with D possibly being TRBD1 (6 bases). The CDR3 is 13 amino acids. Germline CDR1 is MNHEY and CDR2 is SVGAGI. The ends were cut back, 5 bases at V and 2 bases at J, with 9 bases in the middle. CDR3 amino acids: CASSRGANTEAFF. In DNA, the CDR3 is TGTGCCAGCAGTCGGGGGGCAAACACTGAAGCTTTCTTT.

In this sample, this clone turned up a few times. The chain uses TRBV7-2 and TRBJ2-5; TRBD2 is a possible D gene (5 bases). The V gene lost 1 base and the J gene lost 11 bases, with 11 bases spanning the gap. The germline gives CDR1 SGHTA, CDR2 FQGNSA. This CDR3 has 12 amino acids. The CDR3 loop is CASSLVSREQYF. CDR3 DNA: TGTGCCAGCAGCTTAGTGTCGAGGGAGCAGTACTTC.

This clone was observed a handful of times. This sequence joins TRBV10-3 and TRBJ2-7; D remains ambiguous. This CDR3 region has 12 residues. The V and J ends lost 7 bases and 3 bases respectively, with 10 bases between them. Germline CDR1 reads ENHRY; CDR2 reads SYGVKD. The CDR3 is CAIKPSGYEQYF. CDR3 in DNA: TGTGCCATCAAGCCCTCAGGCTACGAGCAGTACTTC.

This clone appeared a few times. This chain connects TRBV7-2 to TRBJ2-1, with TRBD2 matching 11 bases. With 3 bases clipped from V and 0 bases from J, the junction kept 10 bases outside the gene matches. The CDR3 totals 19 residues. CDR1 is SGHTA and CDR2 is FQGNSA in the germline V gene. The CDR3 is CASSLGGLAEPGSYNEQFF. DNA of the CDR3: TGTGCCAGCAGCTTGGGGGGACTAGCGGAGCCGGGCTCCTACAATGAGCAGTTCTTC.

This clone appeared a few times. V usage is TRBV27 and J usage is TRBJ1-4; D ambiguous. CDR1 and CDR2 (germline): MNHEY, SMNVEV (reference sequence). Trimming pared 2 bases from V and 7 bases from J, leaving 14 bases between. The CDR3 has 15 amino acids. The CDR3 DNA reads as TGTGCCAGCAGTTTACAAGGCAAGGAGGGTGAAAAACTGTTTTTT. It codes for CASSLQGKEGEKLFF.